These 31 T cell receptor beta chains came from one sample sequenced in a study of human T cells and chemical hapten exposure. TCRdb redid the calling of the RACE reads with MiXCR, one entry per CDR3 protein. Of 150,000 to 200,000 distinct CDR3 sequences detected, 28% appear once; the ten largest clones hold 2.1%. Specified time point: patch test 3, about 24 weeks after DPC sensitization. This sample's treatment: therapeutic diphenylcyclopropenone sensitization with weekly scalp DPC. The starting material was whole blood, obtained in connection with sensitization to the hapten diphenylcyclopropenone (DPC). Receptor source: a woman between 18 and 29 years old with alopecia areata. Some clones in this sample may be carry-over from other donors' samples.

This clonotype was found a few times. This chain links TRBV10-2 with TRBJ2-3; 7 nucleotides align to TRBD1. After removal of 5 bases from V and 7 bases from J, the junction contained 3 bases not matched to a gene. The CDR3 runs to 12 residues. The germline V gene has CDR1 WSHSY and CDR2 SAAADI. The CDR3 reads CASSLQGHTQYF. In DNA form, the CDR3 reads TGCGCCAGCAGTCTACAGGGGCATACGCAGTATTTT.

This clonotype was seen a handful of times. The chain employs TRBV9 and TRBJ2-5, with D perhaps TRBD2 (6 bases). V shed 0 bases and J shed 2 bases, with 11 bases lying between them. Germline V gene lookup returns CDR1 SGDLS and CDR2 YYNGEE. This CDR3 has 15 amino acids. CDR3 sequence: CASSVDGRKQETQYF. The CDR3, as DNA: TGTGCCAGCAGCGTAGACGGGAGAAAGCAAGAGACCCAGTACTTC. Filled out from reference TRBV9 and TRBJ2-5, the complete variable domain reads DSGVTQTPKHLITATGQRVTLRCSPRSGDLSVYWYQQSLDQGLQFLIQYYNGEERAKGNILERFSAQQFPDLHSELNLSSLELGDSALYFCASSVDGRKQETQYFGPGTRLLVL.

A few counts support this clonotype. The gene calls are TRBV20-1 and TRBJ2-7; 9 nucleotides match TRBD2. The V and J ends lost 3 bases and 3 bases, in that order; junction bases with no gene match: 6. The CDR3 extends over 14 amino acids. Germline-derived CDR1 and CDR2 are DFQATT and SNEGSKA (reference sequence). The CDR3 spells CSASPSGNYYEQYF. DNA of the CDR3: TGCAGTGCTAGCCCTAGCGGGAACTACTACGAGCAGTACTTC.

The rearrangement joins TRBV20-1 to TRBJ2-5; tentatively, D is TRBD2 (5 bases). Germline CDR1 DFQATT, CDR2 SNEGSKA (reference sequence). This CDR3 has 16 residues. Trimming shortened V by 0 bases and J by 5 bases, and 19 bases separated the two germline ends. This chain's CDR3 is CSARENWTPLRETQYF. As DNA, the CDR3 is TGCAGTGCTAGAGAGAATTGGACTCCCCTTCGGGAGACCCAGTACTTC.

Turning to this clonotype: A clone one base away is much larger, so this may be a read error. The V and J genes are TRBV11-2 and TRBJ2-1; TRBD1 agrees at 7 bases. Germline V gene lookup returns CDR1 SGHAT and CDR2 FQNNGV. V trimming: 2 bases; J trimming: 8 bases; junction bases outside the gene matches: 12. There are 16 residues in the CDR3. CDR3 nucleotides: TGTGCCAGCAGCTTACTCCGGGCAGGGGGTTACGATGAGCAGTTCTTC. It specifies CASSLLRAGGYDEQFF.

In this sample, this clonotype turned up a few times. The chain is built from TRBV29-1 and TRBJ1-2; D is unresolved. The V end was cut by 4 bases, the J end by 4 bases, with 10 bases between. CDR1 is SQVTM, CDR2 ANQGSEA, per germline. The CDR3 extends over 12 amino acids. Here the CDR3 reads CSVADGPYGYTF. The CDR3 nucleotides are TGCAGCGTTGCGGACGGACCCTATGGCTACACCTTC.

This chain links TRBV27 with TRBJ1-2; D is uncertain. The CDR3 totals 13 residues. CDR1 and CDR2 (germline): MNHEY, SMNVEV (reference sequence). V shed 1 base and J shed 7 bases, with 10 bases lying between them. The CDR3 spells CASSLWPDSGYTF. The CDR3 DNA sequence: TGTGCCAGCAGTTTATGGCCAGATTCTGGCTACACCTTC.

There are a few counts of this clonotype. V gene TRBV29-1 combines with J gene TRBJ1-1; a weak D match, TRBD1 (5 bases). The CDR3 has 11 amino acids. Germline loops: CDR1 SQVTM, CDR2 ANQGSEA. V was trimmed by 8 bases and J by 0 bases, leaving 7 bases between them. The CDR3 coding sequence is TGCAGCTTGACAGTGAACACTGAAGCTTTCTTT. This encodes CSLTVNTEAFF.

This clonotype came up many times. This chain uses TRBV12-5 with TRBJ2-1; D remains ambiguous. Trimming pared 4 bases from V and 7 bases from J, leaving 5 bases between. The CDR3 is 11 residues long. In germline, CDR1 is LGHNT, CDR2 FRNRAP. Here the CDR3 reads CASGSPNEQFF. CDR3 bases: TGTGCTAGTGGTTCCCCGAATGAGCAGTTCTTC.

In this sample, this clonotype turned up a few times. The V and J genes are TRBV24-1 and TRBJ2-7; D not resolved. Germline loops: CDR1 KGHDR, CDR2 SFDVKD. Between the trimmed V and J ends, which lost 3 bases and 3 bases, there was a span of 8 bases. This CDR3 spans 13 amino acids. This CDR3 is CATSDSEYYEQYF. CDR3 in DNA: TGTGCCACCAGTGATAGTGAATACTACGAGCAGTACTTC.

This chain uses TRBV9 with TRBJ2-2; D might be TRBD2 (5 bases). Trimming left V 4 bases short and J 6 bases short, with 13 bases between. The length of the CDR3 is 14 residues. CDR1 SGDLS and CDR2 YYNGEE come from the germline V gene. The CDR3 region is CASSISPGAGELFF. DNA of the CDR3: TGTGCCAGCAGCATATCTCCCGGGGCCGGGGAGCTGTTTTTT.

The sample holds a few counts of this clonotype. The chain couples TRBV14 to TRBJ2-1, with 10 bases that match TRBD1. There are 15 residues in the CDR3. Losses at the gene ends were 3 bases for V and 4 bases for J; bases not matched to a gene: 3. Germline V gene sequence: CDR1 SGHDN, CDR2 FVKESK. The CDR3 DNA follows: TGTGCCAGCAGCCAGGGGGACAGGGGTTACAATGAGCAGTTCTTC. As protein: CASSQGDRGYNEQFF.

This clonotype appeared a single time. The chain recombines TRBV4-1 with TRBJ2-2; perhaps TRBD2 as D (6 bases). V was trimmed by 0 bases and J by 4 bases, leaving 15 bases between them. Germline loops: CDR1 MGHRA, CDR2 YSYEKL. The CDR3 spans 17 residues. The CDR3 coding sequence is TGCGCCAGCAGCCAAGATAGGAGGGTAAGAGGCACCGGGGAGCTGTTTTTT. Translated: CASSQDRRVRGTGELFF.

The chain combines TRBV4-1 with TRBJ2-1; 11 nucleotides align to TRBD2. The CDR3 covers 16 residues. CDR1 MGHRA and CDR2 YSYEKL come from the germline V gene. V lost 2 bases and J lost 6; bases outside the gene matches: 6. Here the CDR3 DNA reads TGCGCCAGCAGCCAAAGCTTTAGCGGGAGGGCCAATGAGCAGTTCTTC. This translates into CASSQSFSGRANEQFF.

This clonotype was recorded a few times. The gene calls are TRBV7-2 and TRBJ1-2; D remains unclear. Germline V CDR1 and CDR2: SGHTA, FQGNSA. CDR3 length: 17 amino acids. V lost 2 bases to trimming and J lost 0 bases, with 16 bases between them. The CDR3 region has the DNA TGTGCCAGCAGCTTAATGGGCAGGCGGATCACTAACTATGGCTACACCTTC. Translation gives CASSLMGRRITNYGYTF.

The rearrangement joins TRBV7-3 to TRBJ2-3, with D perhaps matching TRBD2 (5 bases). This CDR3 is 14 amino acids long. With 4 bases removed from V and 0 bases from J, the gap between germline ends came to 8 bases. Germline-derived CDR1 and CDR2 are SGHTA and FQGTGA. The CDR3 region is CASSSLVSTDTQYF. As DNA, the CDR3 is TGTGCCAGCAGCTCACTAGTGAGCACAGATACGCAGTATTTT. The whole variable domain, filled in from reference TRBV7-3 and TRBJ2-3, reads GAGVSQTPSNKVTEKGKYVELRCDPISGHTALYWYRQSLGQGPEFLIYFQGTGAADDSGLPNDRFFAVRPEGSVSTLKIQRTERGDSAVYLCASSSLVSTDTQYFGPGTRLTVL.

This clonotype is a singleton in its sample. The CDR3: CASSLSPASSPTDTQYF. In nucleotides, the CDR3 is TGCGCCAGCAGCCTCTCGCCGGCTTCAAGTCCCACAGATACGCAGTATTTT. The rearrangement joins TRBV4-3 to TRBJ2-3; D ambiguous. Trimming stripped 4 bases from V and 2 bases from J, with 19 bases between. In germline, CDR1 is LGHNA, CDR2 YSLEER. The CDR3 runs to 17 residues.

V gene TRBV29-1 combines with J gene TRBJ2-3; D call uncertain. V lost 8 bases and J 2 bases, leaving 8 bases between the germline ends. The CDR3 is made up of 11 amino acids. Germline V gene lookup returns CDR1 SQVTM and CDR2 ANQGSEA. The CDR3 spells CSHGITDTQYF. The CDR3 coding sequence is TGCAGCCATGGGATCACAGATACGCAGTATTTT.

Written as DNA, the CDR3 is TGTGCCAGCCGTACGATAGGGACTAGCGGATACAATGAGCAGTTCTTC. Translated: CASRTIGTSGYNEQFF. The chain combines TRBV27 with TRBJ2-1, with 11 positions matching TRBD2. The V gene's germline CDR1 is MNHEY and CDR2 SMNVEV (reference sequence). This CDR3 contains 16 residues. The trim removed 8 bases at V and 4 bases at J, leaving 10 bases unmatched.

V is TRBV7-2 and J is TRBJ2-1; TRBD2 aligns across 7 bases. The V gene's germline CDR1 is SGHTA and CDR2 FQGNSA. Unmatched junction bases numbered 10, after V lost 0 bases and J lost 8 bases. The CDR3 is 16 residues long. CDR3 sequence (DNA): TGTGCCAGCAGCTTAGCGCCGGGGGGAGTGTTCTATGAGCAGTTCTTC. Amino acids: CASSLAPGGVFYEQFF.

This clonotype was detected only once. The chain employs TRBV11-1 and TRBJ2-3; 9 bases fit TRBD2. CDR1 is SGHAT and CDR2 is FQDESV in the germline V gene (reference sequence). The ends lost 2 bases at V and 6 bases at J; junction bases unmatched: 12. The CDR3 is 17 residues long. In DNA form, the CDR3 reads TGTGCCAGCAGCTTAAGGGACCAGGGACTAGCATCTGATACGCAGTATTTT. Translating it yields CASSLRDQGLASDTQYF.

The V call is TRBV3-1, the J call TRBJ1-2; D gene ambiguous. The germline V gene has CDR1 LGHDT and CDR2 YNNKEL (reference sequence). The V and J ends lost 3 bases and 0 bases respectively, with 8 bases between them. The length of the CDR3 is 14 residues. CDR3 nucleotides: TGTGCCAGCAGCCAGCCCGGTGCTAACTATGGCTACACCTTC. As protein: CASSQPGANYGYTF.

This rearrangement joins TRBV28 to TRBJ2-3; D tentatively reads TRBD1 or TRBD2 (6 bases each). CDR1 MDHEN and CDR2 SYDVKM come from the germline V gene. The V gene lost 2 bases and the J gene lost 6 bases, with 15 bases spanning the gap. This CDR3 region has 15 residues. For the CDR3, the DNA is TGTGCCAGCAGTTTAGTTCTCGGGGGCAGGGATACGCAGTATTTT. As protein: CASSLVLGGRDTQYF. Based on the CDR3 plus reference TRBV28 and TRBJ2-3, the full variable domain is DVKVTQSSRYLVKRTGEKVFLECVQDMDHENMFWYRQDPGLGLRLIYFSYDVKMKEKGDIPEGYSVSREKKERFSLILESASTNQTSMYLCASSLVLGGRDTQYFGPGTRLTVL.

V and J are TRBV20-1 and TRBJ2-7, with TRBD1 matching 8 bases. This CDR3 is built from 12 residues. Germline values: CDR1 DFQATT, CDR2 SNEGSKA (reference sequence). V gave up 3 bases and J gave up 5 bases; unmatched junction bases: 3. The chain's CDR3 is CSARRQGNEQYF. The CDR3 nucleotides read TGCAGTGCTAGGAGACAGGGGAACGAGCAGTACTTC.

The CDR3 spells CASSPRDFSYEQYF. DNA of the CDR3: TGCGCCAGCAGCCCCCGGGACTTCTCCTACGAGCAGTACTTC. This sequence joins TRBV4-1 and TRBJ2-7; TRBD2 is a possible D gene (6 bases). This CDR3 region has 14 residues. V lost 4 bases and J 0 bases, leaving 10 bases between the germline ends. Looked up from germline, CDR1 is MGHRA and CDR2 is YSYEKL.

The V and J genes are TRBV5-1 and TRBJ1-4, with D tentatively TRBD1 (6 bases). This CDR3 contains 16 residues. Trimming removed 6 bases from V and 0 bases from J, with 15 bases in between. Germline CDR1 reads SGHRS; CDR2 reads YFSETQ. CDR3 nucleotide sequence: TGCGCCAGCACCCCAGGTGGGGGCGCAACTAATGAAAAACTGTTTTTT. Translation gives CASTPGGGATNEKLFF.

The V and J genes are TRBV3-1 and TRBJ2-7, with a possible D match to TRBD1 (5 bases). Germline lookup yields CDR1 LGHDT and CDR2 YNNKEL (reference sequence). The CDR3 extends over 14 amino acids. Trimming shortened V by 6 bases and J by 5 bases, and 17 bases separated the two germline ends. The CDR3 spells CASSQNRQVNEQYF. The CDR3 bases are TGTGCCAGCAGTCAAAACAGGCAGGTGAACGAGCAGTACTTC.

This sequence joins TRBV20-1 and TRBJ2-7; possible D gene TRBD2, 5 bases. The CDR3 has 12 residues. V lost 3 bases, J lost 3 bases, and 9 bases lay in between. Germline V CDR1 and CDR2: DFQATT, SNEGSKA (reference sequence). This CDR3 reads CSASYGNYEQYF. CDR3 coding DNA: TGCAGTGCTAGTTACGGGAACTACGAGCAGTACTTC.

This clonotype was observed a handful of times. DNA of the CDR3: TGTGCCAGCAGCCCCGGGGGGGGGCGTAATTCACCCCTCCACTTT. This codes for CASSPGGGRNSPLHF. The chain couples TRBV9 to TRBJ1-6, with D possibly being TRBD1 (6 bases). Trimming left V 4 bases short and J 6 bases short, with 14 bases between. Germline loops: CDR1 SGDLS, CDR2 YYNGEE. CDR3 length equals 15 residues.

The count of this clonotype is one. The rearrangement joins TRBV9 to TRBJ2-4; TRBD1 aligns across 8 bases. Germline CDR1 and CDR2: SGDLS and YYNGEE. CDR3 length: 16 amino acids. The V gene end was trimmed by 3 bases and the J gene end by 3 bases; junction bases not matched to a gene: 8. The CDR3 is CASSATGVGGKNIQYF. In nucleotides, the CDR3 is TGTGCCAGCAGCGCGACAGGGGTTGGGGGCAAAAACATTCAGTACTTC.

This clonotype has only a few counts. The genes are TRBV29-1 and TRBJ1-1; D remains ambiguous. The CDR3 runs to 13 residues. V was clipped by 4 bases and J by 6 bases, with 15 bases between them. CDR1 is SQVTM, CDR2 ANQGSEA, per germline. The CDR3 spells CSVVADQGPEAFF. In DNA, the CDR3 is TGCAGCGTTGTGGCGGATCAAGGCCCTGAAGCTTTCTTT.